The following is a TCR beta chain sequence with its context. Sequencing used immunoSEQ multiplex PCR; TCRdb keeps in-frame clones, though not all of them. The sample yields some 120,000 clones, 89% seen once. V gave up 6 bases and J gave up 5 bases, with 13 bases separating them. The CDR3 is 13 amino acids. Germline CDR1 MNHEY, CDR2 SMNVEV (reference sequence). The entry originates in a study of control samples from healthy donors and cancer patients. The receptor was isolated from a man aged 50-60 years in good health. Input material: blood. V and J are TRBV27 and TRBJ1-1, with D hard to call. The DNA for the CDR3 is TGTGCCAGCAGCCGAAATAGGGATACTGAAGCTTTCTTT. Translation: CASSRNRDTEAFF.